The subject of this entry is one T cell receptor beta chain. The antigen remains undetermined. These data originate in a study of Ad26.COV2.S vaccination and SARS-CoV-2 variants. The treatment was: 15 to 20 received Ad26.COV2.S at low or high dose, single or two shots; about 5 received placebo; per-sample allocation not given. Day 63 following the first vaccine or placebo injection was when the samples were taken. Sequenced by immunoSEQ multiplex PCR; TCRdb stores in-frame clones only, minus some. This sample has about 350,000 clones; 88% occur once, and the top ten carry 5.5% to 7%. Overall study findings and caveats: Individuals receiving vaccine had higher spike-specific TCR breadth than placebo recipients did.

Trimming took off 5 bases at V and 7 bases at J, with 23 bases between the two ends. Germline loops: CDR1 MDHEN, CDR2 SYDVKM. The CDR3 is 16 amino acids. The TCR comes from a person aged 18-60 years who received the Ad26.COV2.S COVID-19 vaccine or a placebo. Here the sequenced sample was peripheral blood, taken in a trial of Ad26.COV2.S vaccine versus placebo. The rearrangement joins TRBV28 to TRBJ1-1; a possible D gene is TRBD1 (5 bases). DNA of the CDR3: TGTGCCAGCAGTCCCTCATATCTCACAGGAAAGATTGAAGCTTTCTTT. Protein product: CASSPSYLTGKIEAFF.